A single count supports the clone carrying this T cell receptor (beta chain). In the original processing: Estimated nucleated cell counts came from reference gene primer amplification. Produced via immunoSEQ multiplex PCR; TCRdb's table is partial and in-frame only. V and J calls plus clone size are reproduced from that table; the DNA served to infer D and trimming. The sample consists of 120,000 to 150,000 clones, roughly 89% of them appearing once. The sample is drawn from a study of blood T cell repertoires in COVID-19. Study in general: The samples span acute and convalescent COVID-19 from the United States, Italy and Spain. The analysed material was cDNA or gDNA that came from T cells, B-cell-depleted T cells, or PBMCs.

This CDR3 is built from 14 residues. The germline gives CDR1 MNHNS, CDR2 SASEGT. Trimming took off 1 base at V and 3 bases at J, with 7 bases between the two ends. Material for sequencing was peripheral blood. This clonotype originated in a woman aged 50 to 65 with active or convalescent COVID-19. V gene TRBV6-1 combines with J gene TRBJ1-5; D remains ambiguous. In DNA form, the CDR3 reads TGTGCCAGCAGTGAAGGGAGGGTCAATCAGCCCCAGCATTTT. This translates into CASSEGRVNQPQHF.